This TCR beta chain was sequenced for a study of blood T cells in healthy people across ages. The CDR3 spans 18 residues. Germline CDR1 MNHEY, CDR2 SVGAGI. The V gene lost 0 bases and the J gene lost 4 bases, with 19 bases spanning the gap. This clonotype has just one count. The target antigen is unknown. Findings of the study overall: Diversity of TCR beta per million T cells declined in a roughly linear way with age. The donors' CMV status was not determined, possibly confounding changes in expanded clonotypes. It was not possible, with unsorted PBMCs, to conclusively compare naive and antigen-experienced cells.

A J-beta primer mix and a sample-barcoded 5' primer were used in a second PCR of roughly 7 to 12 cycles. A tag from a template-switch adaptor with 12 random nucleotides marked each cDNA molecule. TCRdb analysed the 5' RACE reads with MiXCR anew, one entry per CDR3 protein. The sample records about 1.6 million distinct CDR3 sequences, almost 35% being singletons. The sequence was obtained from a woman aged 25 to 45 in good health. The sample consisted of blood. The chain carries TRBV6-5 and TRBJ2-1; D is perhaps TRBD2 (6 bases). The CDR3, as DNA: TGTGCCAGCAGTTACTCCCCGAAGGCGGGGCTGCTGTACAATGAGCAGTTCTTC. The encoded protein is CASSYSPKAGLLYNEQFF.